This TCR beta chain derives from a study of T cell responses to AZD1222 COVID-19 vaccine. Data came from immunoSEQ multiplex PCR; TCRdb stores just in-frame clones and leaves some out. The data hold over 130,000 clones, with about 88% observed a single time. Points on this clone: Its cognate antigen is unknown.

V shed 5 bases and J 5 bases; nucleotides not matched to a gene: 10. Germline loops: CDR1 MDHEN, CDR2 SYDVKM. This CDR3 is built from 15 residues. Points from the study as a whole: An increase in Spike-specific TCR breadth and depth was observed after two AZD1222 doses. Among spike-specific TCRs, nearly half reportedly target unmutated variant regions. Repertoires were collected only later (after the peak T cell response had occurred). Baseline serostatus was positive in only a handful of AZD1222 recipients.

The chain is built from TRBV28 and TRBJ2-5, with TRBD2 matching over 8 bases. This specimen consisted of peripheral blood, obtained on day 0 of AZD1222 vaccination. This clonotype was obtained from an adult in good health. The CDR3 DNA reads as TGTGCCAGCAGTGAATGGGGCGGGAGGAGTGAGACCCAGTACTTC. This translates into CASSEWGGRSETQYF.